These 14 T cell receptor beta chains were sequenced from one sample in a study of shared clonotypes between healthy human individuals. The repertoire was sequenced with immunoSEQ multiplex PCR; TCRdb's copy has only in-frame clones and lacks some. Among about 990,000 clones listed, around 82% were seen once. The sequenced sample was memory CD4+ T cells from PBMCs. The subset was: CD45RA-negative fraction. These receptors were collected from a man younger than 30 in good health. Some clones in this sample may be carry-over from other donors' samples.

This clone was seen a few times. V is TRBV27 and J is TRBJ1-2, with TRBD1 matching over 8 bases. Looked up from germline, CDR1 is MNHEY and CDR2 is SMNVEV (reference sequence). The junction had 7 bases not matched to a gene; V was cut back by 6 bases and J by 7 bases. The CDR3 consists of 13 residues. The DNA for the CDR3 is TGTGCCAGCAGCCAGACCAGGGGGCTTGGCTACACCTTC. Encoded protein: CASSQTRGLGYTF.

This clone appeared a single time. The CDR3 sequence: CSVIRGREWSNEQFF. DNA for the CDR3: TGCAGCGTAATAAGGGGGCGGGAGTGGTCCAATGAGCAGTTCTTC. The rearrangement joins TRBV29-1 to TRBJ2-1, with D perhaps TRBD1 or TRBD2 (7 bases each). The V and J ends lost 6 bases and 6 bases respectively, with 21 bases between them. The CDR3 extends over 15 amino acids. Looked up from germline, CDR1 is SQVTM and CDR2 is ANQGSEA.

The chain carries TRBV15 and TRBJ1-5, with no clear D. Between the trimmed V and J ends, which lost 0 bases and 6 bases, there was a span of 9 bases. CDR1 and CDR2 (germline): LNHNV, YYDKDF (reference sequence). The CDR3 is 14 amino acids. CDR3 protein: CATSRDSGIQPQHF. The CDR3 nucleotides are TGTGCCACCAGCAGAGATTCGGGGATTCAGCCCCAGCATTTT.

The V and J genes are TRBV9 and TRBJ2-1; D might be TRBD1 (5 bases). Trimming pared 0 bases from V and 12 bases from J, leaving 19 bases between. Germline loops: CDR1 SGDLS, CDR2 YYNGEE. The CDR3 has 15 residues. CDR3 coding DNA: TGTGCCAGCAGCGTAGATGTGAGTGGGGCGGCTCCGCAGTTCTTC. Protein product: CASSVDVSGAAPQFF. Variable domain in full (rest from reference TRBV9 and TRBJ2-1): DSGVTQTPKHLITATGQRVTLRCSPRSGDLSVYWYQQSLDQGLQFLIQYYNGEERAKGNILERFSAQQFPDLHSELNLSSLELGDSALYFCASSVDVSGAAPQFFGPGTRLTVL.

The chain has TRBV7-9 and TRBJ2-1; D remains ambiguous. Between the trimmed V and J ends, which lost 6 bases and 7 bases, there was a span of 4 bases. This CDR3 is 10 amino acids long. Germline V gene data show CDR1 as SEHNR and CDR2 as FQNEAQ (reference sequence). CDR3 loop: CASRENEQFF. The CDR3 DNA sequence: TGTGCCAGCAGGGAGAATGAGCAGTTCTTC.

V gene TRBV29-1 combines with J gene TRBJ2-5; D unresolved. This CDR3 contains 14 residues. CDR1 SQVTM and CDR2 ANQGSEA come from the germline V gene. Trimming removed 3 bases from V and 0 bases from J, with 11 bases in between. The DNA for the CDR3 is TGCAGCGTTGATAGTTTGGCGGACCAAGAGACCCAGTACTTC. This sequence encodes CSVDSLADQETQYF.

This clone appeared a few times. V is TRBV9 and J is TRBJ2-1; possibly TRBD1 or TRBD2 for D (5 bases each). The V end was cut by 4 bases, the J end by 0 bases, with 20 bases between. Germline loops: CDR1 SGDLS, CDR2 YYNGEE. The CDR3 consists of 18 residues. CDR3 nucleotides: TGTGCCAGCAGCAAAGGAGGTCGGGGCGCGAGCTCCTACAATGAGCAGTTCTTC. It codes for CASSKGGRGASSYNEQFF.

Regarding this clone: In the same sample, other DNA sequences code for this CDR3. The gene calls are TRBV7-2 and TRBJ2-7; TRBD1 is a possible D gene (5 bases). CDR3 length equals 14 residues. Trimming removed 0 bases from V and 0 bases from J, with 6 bases in between. Germline V gene lookup returns CDR1 SGHTA and CDR2 FQGNSA. The CDR3 protein is CASSLATGSYEQYF. The CDR3 DNA reads TGTGCCAGCAGCTTAGCAACAGGCTCCTACGAGCAGTACTTC.

V gene TRBV18 combines with J gene TRBJ2-3; D call uncertain. V was trimmed by 2 bases and J by 5 bases, leaving 5 bases between them. This CDR3 region has 12 residues. From germline, CDR1 is KGHSH and CDR2 LQKENI. The CDR3 loop reads CASSPIQDTQYF. CDR3 in DNA: TGTGCCAGCTCACCAATCCAAGATACGCAGTATTTT. Together with reference TRBV18 and TRBJ2-3, the CDR3 gives the full variable domain: NAGVMQNPRHLVRRRGQEARLRCSPMKGHSHVYWYRQLPEEGLKFMVYLQKENIIDESGMPKERFSAEFPKEGPSILRIQQVVRGDSAAYFCASSPIQDTQYFGPGTRLTVL.

The CDR3 loop is CASTETSGMNTGELFF. Written as DNA, the CDR3 is TGTGCCAGCACTGAGACTAGCGGGATGAACACCGGGGAGCTGTTTTTT. The chain has TRBV5-4 and TRBJ2-2, with TRBD2 identical over 11 bases. Germline V gives CDR1 SGHNT, CDR2 YYREEE (reference sequence). The junction had 5 bases not matched to a gene; V was cut back by 6 bases and J by 1 base. The CDR3 is 16 residues long.

V and J are TRBV19 and TRBJ2-2, with 8 bases lining up with TRBD2. Germline V gives CDR1 LNHDA, CDR2 SQIVND (reference sequence). This CDR3 region has 15 residues. Trimming cost V 4 bases and J 6 bases; bases outside gene matches: 7. The CDR3 protein is CASSTSGRRAGELFF. CDR3 bases: TGTGCCAGTAGTACGAGCGGGAGACGGGCCGGGGAGCTGTTTTTT.

This chain links TRBV28 with TRBJ2-3, with 8 nucleotides matching TRBD1. Germline CDR1 and CDR2: MDHEN and SYDVKM. This CDR3 has 15 residues. With V trimmed by 5 bases and J by 2 bases, 6 bases remained unmatched. The CDR3 protein is CASSPYRGYTDTQYF. The CDR3 DNA follows: TGTGCCAGCAGTCCGTACAGGGGGTACACAGATACGCAGTATTTT.

The chain joins TRBV2 to TRBJ1-5; maybe TRBD1 (6 bases). This CDR3 is 13 amino acids long. Between the trimmed V and J ends, which lost 10 bases and 2 bases, there was a span of 12 bases. CDR1 is SNHLY and CDR2 is FYNNEI in the germline V gene. CDR3: CATRQEGNQPQHF. The CDR3 coding sequence is TGTGCCACAAGACAGGAGGGCAATCAGCCCCAGCATTTT.

This chain connects TRBV10-1 to TRBJ2-7; 11 bases agree with TRBD2. With V trimmed by 3 bases and J by 0 bases, 7 bases remained unmatched. This CDR3 is 17 amino acids long. Germline CDR1 reads WNHNN; CDR2 reads SYGVQD (reference sequence). The CDR3 coding sequence is TGCGCCAGCAGTGATATTACTAGCGGGAGTAGCTCCTACGAGCAGTACTTC. Amino acid sequence: CASSDITSGSSSYEQYF.